Shown below are 10 T cell receptor beta chains from a single sample sequenced in a study of OX40 agonist ivuxolimab in advanced cancers. Clones were sequenced by immunoSEQ multiplex PCR, and TCRdb holds only the in-frame ones, with some missing. The sample carries more than 95,000 clones, 92% recorded once. The source material was CD4+ or CD8+ T cells sorted from blood, sampled in a trial of the OX40 agonist ivuxolimab. The source is an adult with an advanced solid tumor such as melanoma, head and neck, liver or kidney cancer.

V and J are TRBV28 and TRBJ2-3, with a possible D match to TRBD1 (5 bases). The V gene's germline CDR1 is MDHEN and CDR2 SYDVKM. The CDR3 sequence is 15 residues long. The ends were cut back, 2 bases at V and 3 bases at J, with 12 bases in the middle. The CDR3 DNA is TGTGCCAGCAGTTTACCCCAGGGCCAGACAGATACGCAGTATTTT. Its translation: CASSLPQGQTDTQYF. The full variable domain, its missing parts supplied by reference TRBV28 and TRBJ2-3, is DVKVTQSSRYLVKRTGEKVFLECVQDMDHENMFWYRQDPGLGLRLIYFSYDVKMKEKGDIPEGYSVSREKKERFSLILESASTNQTSMYLCASSLPQGQTDTQYFGPGTRLTVL.

Concerning this clone itself: Compared with germline, one end of the junction differs, possibly owing to a read error. The chain joins TRBV19 to TRBJ2-4, with D hard to call. This CDR3 has 10 amino acids. Germline V gene data show CDR1 as LNHDA and CDR2 as SQIVND (reference sequence). The CDR3 is CSRAKNIQYF. The CDR3, as DNA: TGCTCCCGGGCCAAAAACATTCAGTACTTC. Looking up the rest from reference TRBV19 and TRBJ2-4 gives the full variable domain: DGGITQSPKYLFRKEGQNVTLSCEQNLNHDAMYWYRQDPGQGLRLIYYSQIVNDFQKGDIAEGYSVSREKKESFPLTVTSAQKNPTAFYLCSRAKNIQYFGAGTRLSVL.

The gene calls are TRBV5-8 and TRBJ2-3, with 7 bases that match TRBD2. Germline V gives CDR1 SGHTS, CDR2 YDEGEE. The CDR3 consists of 13 residues. V lost 3 bases to trimming and J lost 8 bases; unmatched junction nucleotides: 6. In DNA, the CDR3 is TGTGCCAGCAGCTGGCGGGAGCCAACTACGCAGTATTTT. It encodes CASSWREPTTQYF.

V gene TRBV5-4 combines with J gene TRBJ2-5; 8 nucleotides line up with TRBD2. The CDR3 contains 15 residues. Trimming cost V 2 bases and J 3 bases; bases outside gene matches: 6. The germline gives CDR1 SGHNT, CDR2 YYREEE (reference sequence). Written as DNA, the CDR3 is TGTGCCAGCAGCTTAAGCGGGAGTTTCGAAGAGACCCAGTACTTC. Amino acid sequence: CASSLSGSFEETQYF.

The J gene is TRBJ2-5, the V gene TRBV6-5; tentatively, D is TRBD1 (6 bases). Trimming removed 6 bases at V and 5 bases at J, with 16 bases between. This CDR3 region has 14 residues. CDR1 and CDR2 (germline): MNHEY, SVGAGI. As DNA, the CDR3 is TGTGCCAGCAGCCTACAGGGCATGTGGGAGACCCAGTACTTC. Its protein is CASSLQGMWETQYF.

The table lists this clone with a count of one. This chain joins TRBV19 and TRBJ2-1, with D unresolved. The CDR3 is 13 residues long. The V end was cut by 3 bases, the J end by 3 bases, with 6 bases between. Looked up from germline, CDR1 is LNHDA and CDR2 is SQIVND (reference sequence). This chain's CDR3 is CASSISNYNEQFF. The CDR3 DNA follows: TGTGCCAGTAGTATTAGCAACTACAATGAGCAGTTCTTC. Supplemented by reference TRBV19 and TRBJ2-1, the full variable domain reads DGGITQSPKYLFRKEGQNVTLSCEQNLNHDAMYWYRQDPGQGLRLIYYSQIVNDFQKGDIAEGYSVSREKKESFPLTVTSAQKNPTAFYLCASSISNYNEQFFGPGTRLTVL.

This clone was counted between two and nine times. V and J are TRBV11-3 and TRBJ2-3; perhaps TRBD1 as D (6 bases). Trimming took off 8 bases at V and 1 base at J, with 7 bases between the two ends. This CDR3 is 12 amino acids long. Per germline, CDR1 SGHNT and CDR2 YENEEA. The CDR3 protein is CASAGGTDTQYF. Here the CDR3 DNA reads TGTGCCAGCGCAGGGGGCACAGATACGCAGTATTTT.

This rearrangement joins TRBV10-3 to TRBJ2-5; 10 bases are shared with TRBD2. The V segment lost 2 bases and the J segment 2 bases; nucleotides outside the gene matches: 2. There are 15 residues in the CDR3. Germline V CDR1 and CDR2: ENHRY, SYGVKD. The CDR3 sequence is CAISEPAGGQETQYF. CDR3 DNA sequence: TGTGCCATCAGTGAGCCAGCGGGAGGGCAAGAGACCCAGTACTTC.

Comments on this clone: In the same sample, other DNA sequences code for this CDR3. The J gene is TRBJ1-5, the V gene TRBV2, with D possibly being TRBD1 (5 bases). V dropped 5 bases and J dropped 1 base, with 6 bases sitting between them. Germline V gene data show CDR1 as SNHLY and CDR2 as FYNNEI. The CDR3 has 13 amino acids. CDR3 loop: CASSWDSNQPQHF. Written as DNA, the CDR3 is TGTGCCAGCAGTTGGGACAGCAATCAGCCCCAGCATTTT. The full variable domain, its missing parts supplied by reference TRBV2 and TRBJ1-5, is EPEVTQTPSHQVTQMGQEVILRCVPISNHLYFYWYRQILGQKVEFLVSFYNNEISEKSEIFDDQFSVERPDGSNFTLKIRSTKLEDSAMYFCASSWDSNQPQHFGDGTRLSIL.

The rearrangement joins TRBV5-1 to TRBJ2-1, with D unresolved. This CDR3 spans 13 amino acids. Trimming took off 0 bases at V and 9 bases at J, with 10 bases between the two ends. Germline V gene data show CDR1 as SGHRS and CDR2 as YFSETQ. The CDR3 loop reads CASSLVGSIEQFF. CDR3 in DNA: TGCGCCAGCAGCTTGGTAGGTAGTATTGAGCAGTTCTTC.